The entry below gives a single T cell receptor beta chain sequence along with its context. Its antigen remains unknown. PCR amplification relied on 60 Vbeta primers (plus 13 Jbeta primers). TCRdb's table, derived via immunoSEQ multiplex PCR, lists solely in-frame clones and lacks some. The sample holds some 130,000 clones; more than 70% are singletons and the top ten take approximately 0.97%. In germline, CDR1 is LNHDA, CDR2 SQIVND (reference sequence). V dropped 7 bases and J dropped 2 bases, with 11 bases sitting between them. This CDR3 contains 13 residues. Unrecorded for this donor was the CMV serostatus. The sample is drawn from a study of cytomegalovirus exposure and HLA in healthy donors. Points from the study as a whole: An analysis that came later showed most CMV-associated TCR beta chains appearing HLA-restricted. Some V segments could not be told apart, so they were left out, TRBV6-2 and TRBV6-3 among them. DRB1 showed the most TCR associations and HLA-C the fewest in a later analysis, as rates varied by HLA locus.

This sequence was found in a human donor in good health. The sequencing sample was made of PBMCs. The rearrangement uses TRBV19 and TRBJ2-5; weak D call: TRBD1 (5 bases). The CDR3 region has the DNA TGTGCCAGTAATCAGGGCAGGCAAGAGACCCAGTACTTC. This translates into CASNQGRQETQYF.